This T cell receptor (beta chain) was profiled in a study of T cells after yellow fever vaccination. This clonotype was seen a few times. Its specificity is unknown. Study-wide results and limits: Weaker, the secondary response had a peak occurring faster, on day 5 versus 15. Reappearing after the booster were most of the clones from primary vaccination (less than 98% CD4, around 90% CD8).

TCRdb recomputed calls from the 5' RACE reads with MiXCR, one row per CDR3 protein. Of hundreds of thousands of distinct CDR3 sequences in the sample, roughly 12% are singletons; the top ten hold more than 13%. Looked up from germline, CDR1 is SGHTA and CDR2 is FQGNSA. The CDR3 has 15 residues. The V gene end was trimmed by 6 bases and the J gene end by 6 bases; junction bases not matched to a gene: 10. The sequences come from PBMCs, collected on the day of the yellow fever booster vaccination. The source is a man aged 25-45 years who received the YFV17D yellow fever vaccine. J is TRBJ2-1 and V is TRBV7-2; 8 nucleotides line up with TRBD2. CDR3 protein: CASRGTRATLNEQFF. The CDR3 DNA is TGTGCCAGCAGAGGGACTAGAGCTACCCTCAATGAGCAGTTCTTC.